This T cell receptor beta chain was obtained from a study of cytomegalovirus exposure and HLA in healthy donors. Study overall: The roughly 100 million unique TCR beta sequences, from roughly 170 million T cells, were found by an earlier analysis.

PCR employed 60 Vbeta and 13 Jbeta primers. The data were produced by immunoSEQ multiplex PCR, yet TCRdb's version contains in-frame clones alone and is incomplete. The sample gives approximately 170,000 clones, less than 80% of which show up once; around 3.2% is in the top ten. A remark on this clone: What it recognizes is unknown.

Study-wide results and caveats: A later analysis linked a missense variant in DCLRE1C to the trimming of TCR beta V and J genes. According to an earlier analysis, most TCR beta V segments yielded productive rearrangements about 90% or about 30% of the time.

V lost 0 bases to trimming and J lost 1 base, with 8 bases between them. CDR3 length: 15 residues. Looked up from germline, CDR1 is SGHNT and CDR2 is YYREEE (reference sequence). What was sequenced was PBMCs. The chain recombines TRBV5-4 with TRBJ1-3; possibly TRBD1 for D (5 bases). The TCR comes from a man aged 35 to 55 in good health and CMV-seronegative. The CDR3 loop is CASSLEGASGNTIYF. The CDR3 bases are TGTGCCAGCAGCTTGGAAGGGGCATCTGGAAACACCATATATTTT.